These 29 T cell receptor beta chains were all obtained from the same sample, sequenced in a study of CD8 T cells in Susac syndrome. When the RNA was reverse transcribed, random hexamers were used with an input of 0.5 to 1 ug. MiXCR was run by TCRdb on the immunoSEQ multiplex PCR reads, yielding one entry per CDR3 protein. The repertoire holds some 180,000 distinct CDR3 sequences, roughly nine tenths seen once, with approximately 0.09% in the top ten. What was sequenced was CD4+ T cells from PBMCs. These TCRs come from a human donor with Susac syndrome.

This chain joins TRBV29-1 and TRBJ1-4; TRBD1 might be the D (6 bases). V lost 4 bases and J lost 11, with 14 bases in between. Germline lookup yields CDR1 SQVTM and CDR2 ANQGSEA. This CDR3 is built from 12 residues. Here the CDR3 DNA reads TGCAGCGTTGGGCAGGGGATCGAGAAACTGTTTTTT. Translated: CSVGQGIEKLFF.

The J gene is TRBJ2-3, the V gene TRBV20-1; the match to TRBD2 covers 7 bases. With V trimmed by 0 bases and J by 3 bases, 9 bases remained unmatched. CDR1 is DFQATT, CDR2 SNEGSKA, per germline (reference sequence). The CDR3 has 16 residues. The CDR3 DNA reads TGCAGTGCTAGAGATGAAGCGGGGATTAGGACAGATACGCAGTATTTT. Its protein is CSARDEAGIRTDTQYF.

CDR3 loop: CASSFKTGLDLNTEAFF. In DNA form, the CDR3 reads TGCGCCAGCAGCTTTAAGACAGGACTCGATTTAAACACTGAAGCTTTCTTT. The chain is built from TRBV5-1 and TRBJ1-1; tentatively, D is TRBD1 (6 bases). The V end was cut by 2 bases, the J end by 2 bases, with 19 bases between. This CDR3 has 17 amino acids. The germline gives CDR1 SGHRS, CDR2 YFSETQ. The whole variable domain, remainder taken from reference TRBV5-1 and TRBJ1-1, is KAGVTQTPRYLIKTRGQQVTLSCSPISGHRSVSWYQQTPGQGLQFLFEYFSETQRNKGNFPGRFSGRQFSNSRSEMNVSTLELGDSALYLCASSFKTGLDLNTEAFFGQGTRLTVV.

V usage is TRBV28 and J usage is TRBJ2-1; the D gene is possibly TRBD2 (5 bases). Germline CDR1 reads MDHEN; CDR2 reads SYDVKM. The CDR3 loop spans 16 amino acids. Deletions cut 2 bases from V and 3 bases from J, with 14 bases between. The CDR3 coding sequence is TGTGCCAGCAGTTTAACTCGGTTAAGCGGCTACAATGAGCAGTTCTTC. As protein: CASSLTRLSGYNEQFF.

The rearrangement joins TRBV2 to TRBJ2-7, with 11 bases that match TRBD1. CDR1 is SNHLY and CDR2 is FYNNEI in the germline V gene. Losses at the gene ends were 6 bases for V and 3 bases for J; bases not matched to a gene: 4. This CDR3 is built from 14 residues. In DNA form, the CDR3 reads TGTGCCAGCAGGTTAGGGACAGGGGGCTACGAGCAGTACTTC. Protein sequence: CASRLGTGGYEQYF.

The V and J genes are TRBV4-1 and TRBJ1-1; TRBD1 aligns across 8 bases. Per the germline V gene, CDR1 is MGHRA and CDR2 is YSYEKL. CDR3 length: 16 amino acids. J lost 1 base, V lost 6 bases, and 10 bases had no gene match. CDR3 loop: CASRPGQGRGNTEAFF. CDR3 in DNA: TGCGCCAGCAGACCCGGACAGGGCCGAGGGAACACTGAAGCTTTCTTT.

J is TRBJ2-2 and V is TRBV15; D uncertain. V shed 5 bases and J shed 1 base, with 17 bases lying between them. This CDR3 has 17 amino acids. CDR1 and CDR2 (germline): LNHNV, YYDKDF (reference sequence). This chain's CDR3 is CATSSAGGLLNTGELFF. For the CDR3, the DNA is TGTGCCACCAGCTCAGCAGGTGGTCTACTGAACACCGGGGAGCTGTTTTTT.

The chain links TRBV24-1 to TRBJ2-2, with D maybe TRBD1 (6 bases). The CDR3 extends over 14 amino acids. Germline V gene sequence: CDR1 KGHDR, CDR2 SFDVKD. Trimming took off 4 bases at V and 7 bases at J, with 12 bases between the two ends. CDR3 sequence: CATSENREYGELFF. The CDR3 region has the DNA TGTGCCACCAGTGAAAACAGGGAATACGGGGAGCTGTTTTTT.

V usage is TRBV5-1 and J usage is TRBJ2-2, with 9 bases that match TRBD2. This CDR3 contains 15 residues. V gave up 0 bases and J gave up 6 bases; unmatched junction bases: 3. Germline CDR1 reads SGHRS; CDR2 reads YFSETQ. The CDR3 sequence is CASSLAAGGAGELFF. The CDR3 nucleotides are TGCGCCAGCAGCTTGGCCGCGGGAGGGGCCGGGGAGCTGTTTTTT.

The V gene is TRBV2, the J gene TRBJ2-3; TRBD1 matches 10 bases. Looked up from germline, CDR1 is SNHLY and CDR2 is FYNNEI. J gave up 7 bases and V 6 bases, and 13 bases lay outside the gene matches. The CDR3 extends over 16 amino acids. CDR3: CASRGDRGIFMHTQYF. The CDR3 nucleotides read TGTGCCAGCAGAGGGGACAGGGGAATATTCATGCATACGCAGTATTTT.

V is TRBV27 and J is TRBJ1-1; 7 bases map to TRBD1. The CDR3 totals 15 residues. The junction had 7 bases not matched to a gene; V was cut back by 6 bases and J by 0 bases. Germline V lookup: CDR1 MNHEY, CDR2 SMNVEV (reference sequence). CDR3 sequence reads: CASSSDRVMNTEAFF. CDR3 DNA: TGTGCCAGCAGCTCTGACAGGGTCATGAACACTGAAGCTTTCTTT.

The chain links TRBV6-2 or TRBV6-3 to TRBJ1-5; D remains ambiguous. With 0 bases removed from V and 6 bases from J, the gap between germline ends came to 9 bases. The CDR3 contains 14 residues. The V gene's germline CDR1 is MNHEY and CDR2 SVGEGT. The CDR3 DNA follows: TGTGCCAGCAGTTACTCAACGGGAGGTCAGCCCCAGCATTTT. Amino acid sequence: CASSYSTGGQPQHF.

The rearrangement uses TRBV19 and TRBJ2-2; 10 bases are shared with TRBD1. Germline assignment: CDR1 LNHDA and CDR2 SQIVND (reference sequence). The CDR3 length is 16 residues. Trimming took 5 bases from V and 6 from J; bases not matched to a gene: 9. In nucleotides, the CDR3 is TGTGCCAGTAGTCCCGGGACAGGGGTTAGCCCCGGGGAGCTGTTTTTT. It yields the protein CASSPGTGVSPGELFF.

The V and J genes are TRBV6-5 and TRBJ1-3; no clear D. Trimming removed 2 bases from V and 0 bases from J, with 17 bases in between. This CDR3 is built from 18 residues. CDR1 and CDR2 (germline): MNHEY, SVGAGI. CDR3 residues: CASSYAPGTSYSGNTIYF. For the CDR3, the DNA is TGTGCCAGCAGTTACGCCCCCGGTACCTCCTACTCTGGAAACACCATATATTTT.

This clonotype has a single count. This CDR3 is CASSPRHPAAYEQYF. The CDR3 nucleotides read TGTGCCAGCAGCCCCCGACACCCCGCCGCCTACGAGCAGTACTTC. The chain recombines TRBV7-2 with TRBJ2-7; D ambiguous. CDR3 length: 15 residues. Deletions cut 5 bases from V and 2 bases from J, with 16 bases between. In germline, CDR1 is SGHTA, CDR2 FQGNSA. The whole variable domain, remainder taken from reference TRBV7-2 and TRBJ2-7, is GAGVSQSPSNKVTEKGKDVELRCDPISGHTALYWYRQSLGQGLEFLIYFQGNSAPDKSGLPSDRFSAERTGGSVSTLTIQRTQQEDSAVYLCASSPRHPAAYEQYFGPGTRLTVT.

The gene calls are TRBV28 and TRBJ2-7; 7 nucleotides line up with TRBD1. CDR1 MDHEN and CDR2 SYDVKM come from the germline V gene. V lost 4 bases and J lost 4; bases outside the gene matches: 7. The CDR3 extends over 14 amino acids. This CDR3 reads CASSSAGTVYEQYF. As DNA, the CDR3 is TGTGCCAGCAGTTCCGCCGGGACAGTTTACGAGCAGTACTTC.

In its sample, this clonotype was seen once. V and J are TRBV20-1 and TRBJ2-5; D not certain. This CDR3 contains 14 residues. The V gene lost 5 bases and the J gene lost 2 bases, with 15 bases spanning the gap. CDR1 and CDR2 (germline): DFQATT, SNEGSKA (reference sequence). CDR3 bases: TGCAGTGCTGAACCGTGGGTGGTACAAGAGACCCAGTACTTC. This encodes CSAEPWVVQETQYF.

The rearrangement uses TRBV19 and TRBJ2-1; D might be TRBD1 (6 bases). The CDR3 has 13 amino acids. Deletions cut 1 base from V and 6 bases from J, with 7 bases between. Germline loops: CDR1 LNHDA, CDR2 SQIVND (reference sequence). The CDR3 nucleotides read TGTGCCAGTAGTATAGGCAGGGGCAATGAGCAGTTCTTC. It translates to CASSIGRGNEQFF. The entire variable domain, with the rest obtained from reference TRBV19 and TRBJ2-1, is as follows: DGGITQSPKYLFRKEGQNVTLSCEQNLNHDAMYWYRQDPGQGLRLIYYSQIVNDFQKGDIAEGYSVSREKKESFPLTVTSAQKNPTAFYLCASSIGRGNEQFFGPGTRLTVL.

The chain links TRBV28 to TRBJ1-5; D uncertain. This CDR3 comprises 14 residues. The germline gives CDR1 MDHEN, CDR2 SYDVKM. Trimming cost V 2 bases and J 1 base, with 6 bases left between them. CDR3 coding DNA: TGTGCCAGCAGTTTAACGGGGAGCAATCAGCCCCAGCATTTT. Its translation is CASSLTGSNQPQHF.

The rearrangement joins TRBV30 to TRBJ2-3; D not certain. V dropped 4 bases and J dropped 0 bases, with 5 bases sitting between them. The CDR3 runs to 12 residues. In germline, CDR1 is GTSNPN, CDR2 SVGIG (reference sequence). In DNA form, the CDR3 reads TGTGCCTGGACCTCTAGCACAGATACGCAGTATTTT. It codes for CAWTSSTDTQYF.

The chain employs TRBV5-4 and TRBJ2-2; TRBD2 matches at 10 bases. The CDR3 contains 14 residues. V lost 3 bases and J lost 6; bases outside the gene matches: 2. Germline values: CDR1 SGHNT, CDR2 YYREEE (reference sequence). The CDR3 coding sequence is TGTGCCAGCAGCTCGGGGACTAGCGCCGGGGAGCTGTTTTTT. This sequence encodes CASSSGTSAGELFF.

This clonotype occurred once. This chain joins TRBV20-1 and TRBJ2-5; D unresolved. Trimming took off 6 bases at V and 2 bases at J, with 16 bases between the two ends. Germline CDR1 DFQATT, CDR2 SNEGSKA (reference sequence). CDR3 length equals 14 residues. CDR3 bases: TGCAGTGCCCCTTCTGAGTTGGCTCAAGAGACCCAGTACTTC. Protein sequence: CSAPSELAQETQYF.

V usage is TRBV5-1 and J usage is TRBJ1-1; the D gene is possibly TRBD1 (5 bases). Per the germline V gene, CDR1 is SGHRS and CDR2 is YFSETQ. V dropped 4 bases and J dropped 5 bases, with 12 bases sitting between them. This CDR3 is 13 amino acids long. The CDR3 region has the DNA TGCGCCAGCAGCGTACTACAGGAAACTGAAGCTTTCTTT. This encodes CASSVLQETEAFF.

This sequence joins TRBV5-1 and TRBJ1-2, with 8 bases that match TRBD1. Looked up from germline, CDR1 is SGHRS and CDR2 is YFSETQ. The CDR3 runs 16 residues. V shed 0 bases and J 6 bases; nucleotides not matched to a gene: 10. The CDR3 loop is CASSLEGQGGLNGYTF. CDR3 in DNA: TGCGCCAGCAGCTTGGAAGGACAGGGAGGTTTGAATGGCTACACCTTC.

The chain links TRBV7-3 to TRBJ2-7; 10 nucleotides align to TRBD2. The germline gives CDR1 SGHTA, CDR2 FQGTGA. V was pared by 4 bases and J by 4 bases, with 7 bases of the junction left unmatched. This CDR3 spans 15 amino acids. The CDR3 sequence: CASSSRGLADYEQYF. Here the CDR3 DNA reads TGTGCCAGCAGCTCTCGAGGACTAGCGGATTACGAGCAGTACTTC.

The chain has TRBV5-1 and TRBJ2-7; D is unclear. The ends were cut back, 4 bases at V and 3 bases at J, with 5 bases in the middle. CDR3 size: 11 residues. CDR1 is SGHRS, CDR2 YFSETQ, per germline. The CDR3: CASSDIYEQYF. CDR3 nucleotide sequence: TGCGCCAGCAGCGACATCTACGAGCAGTACTTC.

This chain connects TRBV29-1 to TRBJ1-1, with unresolved D. The germline gives CDR1 SQVTM, CDR2 ANQGSEA. Trimming removed 4 bases at V and 2 bases at J, with 8 bases between. CDR3 length: 12 residues. This CDR3 reads CSVATGNTEAFF. In nucleotides, the CDR3 is TGCAGCGTTGCGACGGGTAACACTGAAGCTTTCTTT.

The gene calls are TRBV7-2 and TRBJ2-2, with D maybe TRBD1 (5 bases). In germline, CDR1 is SGHTA, CDR2 FQGNSA. The V end lost 8 bases, the J end lost 0 bases, and 10 bases lay between the germline ends. This CDR3 region has 14 residues. The CDR3, as DNA: TGTGCCAGCTGCAGGGTGGCGAACACCGGGGAGCTGTTTTTT. Protein: CASCRVANTGELFF.

The CDR3 is CASSLEGDPNQPQHF. The DNA of the CDR3 is TGCGCCAGCAGCTTGGAAGGGGATCCCAATCAGCCCCAGCATTTT. The chain links TRBV5-1 to TRBJ1-5; a possible D gene is TRBD1 (5 bases). V lost 0 bases and J 3 bases, leaving 10 bases between the germline ends. Germline V gene lookup returns CDR1 SGHRS and CDR2 YFSETQ. The CDR3 loop spans 15 amino acids.